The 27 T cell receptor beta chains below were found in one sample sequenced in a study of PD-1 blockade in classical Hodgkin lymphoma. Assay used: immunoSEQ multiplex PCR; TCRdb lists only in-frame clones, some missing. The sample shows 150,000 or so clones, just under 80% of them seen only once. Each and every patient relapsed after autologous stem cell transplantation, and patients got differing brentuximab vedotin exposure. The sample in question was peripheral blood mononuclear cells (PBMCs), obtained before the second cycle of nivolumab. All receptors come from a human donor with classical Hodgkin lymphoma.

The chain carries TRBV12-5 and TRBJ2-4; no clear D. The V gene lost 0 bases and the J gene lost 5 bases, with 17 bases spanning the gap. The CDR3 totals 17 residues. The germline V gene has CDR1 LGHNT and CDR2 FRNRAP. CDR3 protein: CASGLVDYSPSQNIQYF. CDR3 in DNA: TGTGCTAGTGGTTTGGTAGATTATTCCCCCTCCCAAAACATTCAGTACTTC.

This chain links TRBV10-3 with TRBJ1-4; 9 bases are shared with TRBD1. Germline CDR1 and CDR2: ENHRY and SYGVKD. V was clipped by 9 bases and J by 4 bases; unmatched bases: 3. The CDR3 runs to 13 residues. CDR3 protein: CAIQGAGNEKLFF. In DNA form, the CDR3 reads TGTGCCATACAGGGGGCCGGTAATGAAAAACTGTTTTTT.

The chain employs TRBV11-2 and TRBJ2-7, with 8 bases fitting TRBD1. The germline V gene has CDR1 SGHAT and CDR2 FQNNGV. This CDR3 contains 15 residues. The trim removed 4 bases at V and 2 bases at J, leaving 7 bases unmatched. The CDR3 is CASSYTGQGTYEQYF. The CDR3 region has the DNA TGTGCCAGCAGCTATACAGGACAGGGAACCTACGAGCAGTACTTC.

CDR3 nucleotide sequence: TGCGCCAGCAGCTTAGCTGGGACTATAACCATGAATGAGCAGTTCTTC. Translating it yields CASSLAGTITMNEQFF. The chain couples TRBV4-3 to TRBJ2-1, with 7 bases identical to TRBD2. Germline V gives CDR1 LGHNA, CDR2 YSLEER. Trimming took 5 bases from V and 7 from J; bases not matched to a gene: 14. The CDR3 contains 16 residues.

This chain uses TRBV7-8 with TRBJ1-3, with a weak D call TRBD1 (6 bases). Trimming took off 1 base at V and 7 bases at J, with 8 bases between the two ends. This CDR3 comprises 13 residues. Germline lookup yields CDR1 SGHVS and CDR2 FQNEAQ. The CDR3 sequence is CASSLGGGNTIYF. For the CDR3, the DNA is TGTGCCAGCAGCTTAGGCGGGGGCAACACCATATATTTT.

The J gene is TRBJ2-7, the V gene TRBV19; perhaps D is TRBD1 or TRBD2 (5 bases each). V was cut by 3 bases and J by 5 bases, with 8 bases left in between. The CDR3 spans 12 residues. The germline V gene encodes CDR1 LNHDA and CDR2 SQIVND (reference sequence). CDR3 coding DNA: TGTGCCAGTAGTATCCGGGGCAACGAGCAGTACTTC. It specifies CASSIRGNEQYF. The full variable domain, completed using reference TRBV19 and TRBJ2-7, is DGGITQSPKYLFRKEGQNVTLSCEQNLNHDAMYWYRQDPGQGLRLIYYSQIVNDFQKGDIAEGYSVSREKKESFPLTVTSAQKNPTAFYLCASSIRGNEQYFGPGTRLTVT.

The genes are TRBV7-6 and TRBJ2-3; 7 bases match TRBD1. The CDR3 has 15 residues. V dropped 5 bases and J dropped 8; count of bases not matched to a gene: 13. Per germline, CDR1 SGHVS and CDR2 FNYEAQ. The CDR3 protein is CASSLPGVQGVTQYF. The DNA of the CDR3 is TGTGCCAGCAGCCTTCCAGGGGTTCAGGGGGTTACGCAGTATTTT. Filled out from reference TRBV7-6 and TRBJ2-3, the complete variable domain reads GAGVSQSPRYKVTKRGQDVALRCDPISGHVSLYWYRQALGQGPEFLTYFNYEAQQDKSGLPNDRFSAERPEGSISTLTIQRTEQRDSAMYRCASSLPGVQGVTQYFGPGTRLTVL.

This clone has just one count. CDR3: CASSLDRGRYEQYF. CDR3 sequence (DNA): TGTGCCAGCAGCTTGGACAGGGGAAGGTACGAGCAGTACTTC. This chain uses TRBV7-9 with TRBJ2-7; TRBD1 aligns across 9 bases. In germline, CDR1 is SEHNR, CDR2 FQNEAQ (reference sequence). With V trimmed by 3 bases and J by 4 bases, 4 bases remained unmatched. The CDR3 runs to 14 residues.

CDR3 protein: CASSLSRVFNEQFF. The CDR3 DNA sequence: TGTGCCAGCAGCCTCTCCCGGGTGTTCAACGAGCAGTTCTTC. The chain couples TRBV5-4 to TRBJ2-1; D remains unclear. V lost 4 bases to trimming and J lost 10 bases, with 18 bases between them. Germline V lookup: CDR1 SGHNT, CDR2 YYREEE (reference sequence). The CDR3 contains 14 residues.

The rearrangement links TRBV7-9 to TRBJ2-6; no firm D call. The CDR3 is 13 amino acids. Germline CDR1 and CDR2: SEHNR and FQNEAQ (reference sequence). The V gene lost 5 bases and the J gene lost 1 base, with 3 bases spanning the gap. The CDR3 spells CASSPSGANVLTF. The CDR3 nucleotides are TGTGCCAGCAGCCCGTCTGGGGCCAACGTCCTGACTTTC.

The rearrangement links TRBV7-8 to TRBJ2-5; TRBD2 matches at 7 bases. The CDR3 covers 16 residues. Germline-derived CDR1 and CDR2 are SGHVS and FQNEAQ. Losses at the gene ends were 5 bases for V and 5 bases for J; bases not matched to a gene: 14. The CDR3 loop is CASSTGLPRTGETQYF. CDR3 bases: TGTGCCAGCAGCACGGGACTACCAAGAACGGGGGAGACCCAGTACTTC.

CDR3 DNA: TGTGCCAGCAGCTTGGGACACGTCGTTAGCACAGATACGCAGTATTTT. Its translation: CASSLGHVVSTDTQYF. The gene calls are TRBV5-6 and TRBJ2-3, with unresolved D. V lost 0 bases to trimming and J lost 0 bases, with 11 bases between them. CDR1 is SGHDT and CDR2 is YYEEEE in the germline V gene. The CDR3 has 16 residues.

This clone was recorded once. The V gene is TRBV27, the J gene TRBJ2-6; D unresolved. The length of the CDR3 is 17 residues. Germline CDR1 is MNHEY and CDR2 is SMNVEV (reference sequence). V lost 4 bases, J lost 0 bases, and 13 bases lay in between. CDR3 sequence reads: CASSSPTRISGANVLTF. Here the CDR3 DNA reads TGTGCCAGCAGTTCGCCCACTCGAATCTCTGGGGCCAACGTCCTGACTTTC.

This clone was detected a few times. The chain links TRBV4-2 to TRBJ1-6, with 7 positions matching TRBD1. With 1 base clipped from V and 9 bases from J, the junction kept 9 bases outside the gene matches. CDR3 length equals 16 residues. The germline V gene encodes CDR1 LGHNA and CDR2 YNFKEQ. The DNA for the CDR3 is TGTGCCAGCAGCCAAGTTAATTACGGGACAGTTTCACCCCTCCACTTT. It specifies CASSQVNYGTVSPLHF.

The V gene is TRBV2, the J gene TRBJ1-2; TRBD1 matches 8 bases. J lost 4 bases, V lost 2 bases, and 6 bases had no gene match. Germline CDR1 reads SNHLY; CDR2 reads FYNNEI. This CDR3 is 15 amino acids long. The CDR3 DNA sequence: TGTGCCAGCAGTGAAAGGACAGGGAGGGCCTATGGCTACACCTTC. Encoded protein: CASSERTGRAYGYTF. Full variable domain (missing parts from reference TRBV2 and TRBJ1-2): EPEVTQTPSHQVTQMGQEVILRCVPISNHLYFYWYRQILGQKVEFLVSFYNNEISEKSEIFDDQFSVERPDGSNFTLKIRSTKLEDSAMYFCASSERTGRAYGYTFGSGTRLTVV.

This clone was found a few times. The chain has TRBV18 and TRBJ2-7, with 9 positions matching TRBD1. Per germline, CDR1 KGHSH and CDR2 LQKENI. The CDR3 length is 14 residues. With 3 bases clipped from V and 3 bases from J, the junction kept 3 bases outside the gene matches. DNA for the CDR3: TGTGCCAGCTCACCGGGACAGGGAAACTACGAGCAGTACTTC. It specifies CASSPGQGNYEQYF. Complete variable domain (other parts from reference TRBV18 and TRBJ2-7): NAGVMQNPRHLVRRRGQEARLRCSPMKGHSHVYWYRQLPEEGLKFMVYLQKENIIDESGMPKERFSAEFPKEGPSILRIQQVVRGDSAAYFCASSPGQGNYEQYFGPGTRLTVT.

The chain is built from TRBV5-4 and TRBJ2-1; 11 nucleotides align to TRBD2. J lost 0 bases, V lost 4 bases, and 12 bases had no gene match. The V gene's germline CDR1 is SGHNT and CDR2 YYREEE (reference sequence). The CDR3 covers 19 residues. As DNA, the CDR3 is TGTGCCAGCAGCGCACCGGGGACTAGCGGAGCCCTCTCCTACAATGAGCAGTTCTTC. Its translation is CASSAPGTSGALSYNEQFF.

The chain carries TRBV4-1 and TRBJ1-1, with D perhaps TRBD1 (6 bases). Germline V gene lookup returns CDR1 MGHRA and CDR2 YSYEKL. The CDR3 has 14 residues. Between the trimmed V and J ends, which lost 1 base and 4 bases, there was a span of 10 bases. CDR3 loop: CASSQGGGPTEAFF. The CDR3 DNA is TGCGCCAGCAGCCAAGGGGGGGGGCCCACTGAAGCTTTCTTT.

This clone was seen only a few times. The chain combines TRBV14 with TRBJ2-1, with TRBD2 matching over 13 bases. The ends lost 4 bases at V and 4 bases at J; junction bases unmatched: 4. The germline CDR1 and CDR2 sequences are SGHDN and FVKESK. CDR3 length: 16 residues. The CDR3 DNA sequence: TGTGCCAGCAGCCCTGGGGGACTAGCGGGGTACAATGAGCAGTTCTTC. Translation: CASSPGGLAGYNEQFF.

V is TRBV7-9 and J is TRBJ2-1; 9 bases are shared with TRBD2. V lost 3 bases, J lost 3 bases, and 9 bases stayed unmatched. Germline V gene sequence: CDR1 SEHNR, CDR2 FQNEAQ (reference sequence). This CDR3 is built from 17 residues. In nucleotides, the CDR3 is TGTGCCAGCAGCTTGTCATCCGGGACTAGCCTCTACAATGAGCAGTTCTTC. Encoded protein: CASSLSSGTSLYNEQFF.

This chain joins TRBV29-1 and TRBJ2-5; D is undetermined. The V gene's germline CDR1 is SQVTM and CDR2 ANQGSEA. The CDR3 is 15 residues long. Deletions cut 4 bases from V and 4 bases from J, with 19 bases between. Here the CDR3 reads CSVAFLARTGETQYF. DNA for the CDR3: TGCAGCGTTGCTTTCCTCGCGAGGACCGGAGAGACCCAGTACTTC.

CDR3 in amino acids: CSVGGTGYGYTF. Written as DNA, the CDR3 is TGCAGCGTTGGCGGGACAGGCTATGGCTACACCTTC. The chain uses TRBV29-1 and TRBJ1-2; TRBD1 matches at 8 bases. This CDR3 spans 12 amino acids. The V segment lost 4 bases and the J segment 4 bases; nucleotides outside the gene matches: 2. CDR1 is SQVTM and CDR2 is ANQGSEA in the germline V gene.

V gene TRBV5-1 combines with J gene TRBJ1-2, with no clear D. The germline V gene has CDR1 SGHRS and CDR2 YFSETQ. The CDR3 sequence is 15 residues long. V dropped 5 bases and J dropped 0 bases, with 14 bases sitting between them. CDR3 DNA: TGCGCCAGCAGTTCCGTTTTTGGGACTAACTATGGCTACACCTTC. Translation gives CASSSVFGTNYGYTF.

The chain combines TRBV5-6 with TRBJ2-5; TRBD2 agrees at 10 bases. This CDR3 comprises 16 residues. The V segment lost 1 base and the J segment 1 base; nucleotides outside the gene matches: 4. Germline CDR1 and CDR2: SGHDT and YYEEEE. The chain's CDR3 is CASSLLGLAVQETQYF. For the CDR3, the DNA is TGTGCCAGCAGCTTGCTTGGACTAGCGGTCCAAGAGACCCAGTACTTC.

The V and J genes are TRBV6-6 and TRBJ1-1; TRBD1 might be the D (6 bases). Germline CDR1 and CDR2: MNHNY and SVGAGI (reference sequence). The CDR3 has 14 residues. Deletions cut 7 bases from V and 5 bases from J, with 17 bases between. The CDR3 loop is CASTILGGHTEAFF. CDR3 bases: TGTGCCAGCACCATTTTGGGGGGGCATACTGAAGCTTTCTTT.

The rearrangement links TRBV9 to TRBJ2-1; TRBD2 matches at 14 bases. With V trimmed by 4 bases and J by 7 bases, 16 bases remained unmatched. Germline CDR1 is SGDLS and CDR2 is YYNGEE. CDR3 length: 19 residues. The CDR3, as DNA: TGTGCCAGCAGCCCGACTAGCGGGGGGGCTCAAATTTTTGGGAATGAGCAGTTCTTC. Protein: CASSPTSGGAQIFGNEQFF.

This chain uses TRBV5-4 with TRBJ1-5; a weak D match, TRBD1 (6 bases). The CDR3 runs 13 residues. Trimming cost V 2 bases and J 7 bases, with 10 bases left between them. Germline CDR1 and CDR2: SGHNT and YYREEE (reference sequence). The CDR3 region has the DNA TGTGCCAGCAGCTTACAGGGAGGACAGCCCCAGCATTTT. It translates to CASSLQGGQPQHF.